The T cell receptor (beta chain) described here comes from a study of blood T cell repertoires in COVID-19. About the study: The origin of the acute and convalescent COVID-19 samples was the United States, Italy and Spain. Sources were T cells, B-cell-depleted T cells, or PBMCs; the material itself was cDNA or gDNA.

Original methodology: Researchers report that nucleated cell counts were estimated from reference gene primer amplification. The table came from immunoSEQ multiplex PCR; TCRdb's copy has only in-frame clones and leaves some out. For V, J and clone size, that table is used; D and trimming come from the DNA. This sample has 55,000 to 75,000 clones, with roughly 80% found just once. This receptor was obtained from an elderly man with active or convalescent COVID-19. The sample taken for sequencing was peripheral blood.

CDR3 loop: CASSQDGGSGRNEQFF. Here the CDR3 DNA reads TGCGCCAGCAGCCAAGACGGGGGTAGCGGGAGAAATGAGCAGTTCTTC. The V call is TRBV4-3, the J call TRBJ2-1; TRBD2 matches 9 bases. V was pared by 0 bases and J by 7 bases, with 7 bases of the junction left unmatched. The germline gives CDR1 LGHNA, CDR2 YSLEER. The CDR3 contains 16 residues.